This TCR beta chain emerged from a study of cytomegalovirus exposure and HLA in healthy donors. Study results and caveats: Because they were indistinguishable, some V segments, including TRBV6-2 and TRBV6-3, were excluded.

The V and J ends lost 1 base and 1 base respectively, with 15 bases between them. Germline CDR1 is SQVTM and CDR2 is ANQGSEA. CDR3 size: 16 residues. This clone appeared a few times. Its antigen is as yet unknown. PCR primers comprised 60 Vbeta and 13 Jbeta primers. This table comes from immunoSEQ multiplex PCR, and its TCRdb copy is limited to in-frame clones, with some not included. The repertoire holds under 200,000 clones, with around 75% as singletons. Sequencing was performed on PBMCs. This chain connects TRBV29-1 to TRBJ2-3; the D gene is possibly TRBD1 (5 bases). The sequence came from a male donor in good health and CMV-seropositive. The CDR3 DNA is TGCAGCGTTGAAGGGCCGCAGGGTCTTCGCACAGATACGCAGTATTTT. Translation: CSVEGPQGLRTDTQYF.